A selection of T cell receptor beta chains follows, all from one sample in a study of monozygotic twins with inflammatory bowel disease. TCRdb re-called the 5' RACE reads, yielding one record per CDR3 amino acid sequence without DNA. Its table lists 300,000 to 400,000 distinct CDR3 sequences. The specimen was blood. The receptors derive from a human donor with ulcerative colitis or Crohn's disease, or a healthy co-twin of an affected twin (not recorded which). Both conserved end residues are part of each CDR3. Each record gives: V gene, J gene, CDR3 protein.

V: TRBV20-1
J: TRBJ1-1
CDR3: CSARRKGQNMNTEAFF

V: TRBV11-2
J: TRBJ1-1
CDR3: CASSLRGTLNTEAFF

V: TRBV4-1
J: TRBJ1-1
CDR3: CASTQDRDLRAFF

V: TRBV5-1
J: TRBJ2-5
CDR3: CASSPPHSGTFQETQYF

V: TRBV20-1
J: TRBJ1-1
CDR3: CSARDYFPEAFF

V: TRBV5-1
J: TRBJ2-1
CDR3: CASSLIRDTHEQFF

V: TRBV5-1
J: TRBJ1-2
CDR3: CASSSLTGDYGYTF

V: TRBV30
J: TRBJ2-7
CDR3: CAWSGGRTYEQYF

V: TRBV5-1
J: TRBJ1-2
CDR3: CASSLGGGYGYTF

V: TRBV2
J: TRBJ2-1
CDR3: CASSAGTTSYNEQFF

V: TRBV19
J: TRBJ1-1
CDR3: CASSLEGIANTEAFF

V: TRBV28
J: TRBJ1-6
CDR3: CASSLSVTNSPLHF

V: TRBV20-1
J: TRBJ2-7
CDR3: CSAPSQGARYEQYF

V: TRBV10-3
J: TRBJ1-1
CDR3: CAISLSGEGNTEAFF

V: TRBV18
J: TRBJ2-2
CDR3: CASSRSGALAGELFF

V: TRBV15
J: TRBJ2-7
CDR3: CATSTTIAGVWYEQYF

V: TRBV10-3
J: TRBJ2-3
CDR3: CATQGGLDTQYF

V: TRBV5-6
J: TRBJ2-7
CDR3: CASRRTGSSYEQNF

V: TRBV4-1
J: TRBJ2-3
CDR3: CASSQRPSTDTQYF

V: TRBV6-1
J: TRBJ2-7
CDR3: CASRDETYEQYF

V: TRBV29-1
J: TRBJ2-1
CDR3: CSVSRTSMDEQFF

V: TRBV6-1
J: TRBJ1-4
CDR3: CASRRAGQKTRGKLFF

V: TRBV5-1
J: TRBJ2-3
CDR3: CASSLGGPTGASTDTQYF

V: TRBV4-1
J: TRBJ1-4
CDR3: CASSQDIELFF

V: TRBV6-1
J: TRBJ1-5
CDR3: CASLEDSNQPQHF

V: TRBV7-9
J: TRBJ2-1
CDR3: CASSIALGRETYNEQFF

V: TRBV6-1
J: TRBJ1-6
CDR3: CASSPRDTLLHNSPLHF

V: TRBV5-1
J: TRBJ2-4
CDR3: CASKTGQGAQTAKNIQYF

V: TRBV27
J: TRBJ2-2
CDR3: CASSAYRGGDGELFF

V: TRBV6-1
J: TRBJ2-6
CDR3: CASSPRGIASGANVLTF

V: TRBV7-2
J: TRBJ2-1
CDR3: CASSLEGQIYNEQFF

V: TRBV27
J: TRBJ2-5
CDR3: CASSRTYREVQETQYF

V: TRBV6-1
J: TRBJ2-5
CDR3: CASSESRSSRETQYF

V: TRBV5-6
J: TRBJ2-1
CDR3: CASSHLAGPSYNEQFF

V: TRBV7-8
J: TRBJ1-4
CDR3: CASSWDRNEKLFF

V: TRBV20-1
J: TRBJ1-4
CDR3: CSARNLGGEKLFF